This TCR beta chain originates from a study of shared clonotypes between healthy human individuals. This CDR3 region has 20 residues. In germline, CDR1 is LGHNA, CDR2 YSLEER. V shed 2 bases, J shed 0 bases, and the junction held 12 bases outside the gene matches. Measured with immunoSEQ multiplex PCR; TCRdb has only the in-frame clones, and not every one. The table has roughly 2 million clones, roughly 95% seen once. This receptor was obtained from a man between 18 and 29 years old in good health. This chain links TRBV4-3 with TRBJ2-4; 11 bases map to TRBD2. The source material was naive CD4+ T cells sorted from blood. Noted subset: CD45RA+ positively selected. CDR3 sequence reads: CASSQTALAGGLVAKNIQYF. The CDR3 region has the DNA TGCGCCAGCAGCCAAACTGCCCTAGCGGGAGGACTAGTAGCCAAAAACATTCAGTACTTC.